The 9 T cell receptor beta chains given below trace back to one sample, sequenced in a study of shared clonotypes between healthy human individuals. Method: immunoSEQ multiplex PCR; TCRdb's copy keeps in-frame clones and lacks some. Here the sample spans fewer than 3 million clones, 85% to 95% being singletons. Source material: naive CD4+ T cells from PBMCs. Regarding subset: CD45RA+ positively selected. These receptors all stem from a man aged 18 to 29 in good health. Some clones in this sample may be carry-over from other donors' samples.

This clone is a singleton in its sample. The J gene is TRBJ2-7, the V gene TRBV28; possible D gene TRBD2, 7 bases. Germline CDR1 and CDR2: MDHEN and SYDVKM. V was trimmed by 5 bases and J by 4 bases, leaving 21 bases between them. The CDR3 is 16 residues long. The CDR3 coding sequence is TGTGCCAGCAGTCCGGGGGGCGAAGGGGGTCAGTACGAGCAGTACTTC. It is translated as CASSPGGEGGQYEQYF.

J is TRBJ1-1 and V is TRBV5-1; no clear D. The CDR3 runs to 14 residues. Germline V gives CDR1 SGHRS, CDR2 YFSETQ. The germline V and J ends were trimmed by 4 bases and 7 bases, with 17 bases remaining between them. The CDR3 coding sequence is TGCGCCAGCAGCCTTGGCGGAGCTAGATTTGAAGCTTTCTTT. This codes for CASSLGGARFEAFF.

V gene TRBV7-9 combines with J gene TRBJ2-7; D might be TRBD2 (6 bases). Germline V gene sequence: CDR1 SEHNR, CDR2 FQNEAQ (reference sequence). V gave up 5 bases and J gave up 7 bases, with 18 bases separating them. CDR3 length equals 14 residues. The CDR3 region is CASSKGLPWWEQYF. In DNA form, the CDR3 reads TGTGCCAGCAGCAAGGGACTTCCTTGGTGGGAGCAGTACTTC.

The rearrangement uses TRBV25-1 and TRBJ2-1; the D gene is possibly TRBD1 (5 bases). CDR1 and CDR2 (germline): MGHDK, SYGVNS. This CDR3 has 15 residues. Trimming pared 5 bases from V and 1 base from J, leaving 12 bases between. This CDR3 reads CASSRNRPSYNEQFF. Written as DNA, the CDR3 is TGTGCCAGCAGTCGAAACAGGCCATCCTACAATGAGCAGTTCTTC.

The chain couples TRBV11-3 to TRBJ1-1, with no clear D. V lost 3 bases and J 5 bases, leaving 10 bases between the germline ends. Germline V gene lookup returns CDR1 SGHNT and CDR2 YENEEA. The CDR3 sequence is 13 residues long. The CDR3 DNA is TGTGCCAGCAGCTTCGGACCGAGGACTGAAGCTTTCTTT. Translated, it gives CASSFGPRTEAFF.

In DNA, the CDR3 is TGTGCCAGCAGCTTCCAGGTTGTGAACTATGGCTACACCTTC. Amino acids: CASSFQVVNYGYTF. This sequence joins TRBV7-9 and TRBJ1-2, with no clear D. The CDR3 runs 14 residues. From germline, CDR1 is SEHNR and CDR2 FQNEAQ (reference sequence). The V and J ends lost 3 bases and 2 bases respectively, with 10 bases between them.

The V and J genes are TRBV28 and TRBJ2-7; no firm D call. CDR1 is MDHEN, CDR2 SYDVKM, per germline. This CDR3 contains 10 residues. The germline V and J ends were trimmed by 6 bases and 6 bases, with 6 bases remaining between them. The CDR3 is CASSAREQYF. The CDR3 nucleotides read TGTGCCAGCAGCGCCCGCGAGCAGTACTTC.

V gene TRBV5-4 combines with J gene TRBJ2-2; a possible D gene is TRBD2 (6 bases). Per the germline V gene, CDR1 is SGHNT and CDR2 is YYREEE (reference sequence). The V end lost 2 bases, the J end lost 5 bases, and 13 bases lay between the germline ends. The CDR3 extends over 15 amino acids. The CDR3 DNA follows: TGTGCCAGCAGCTTTCCGGGACTCTGGACCGGGGAGCTGTTTTTT. Protein: CASSFPGLWTGELFF.

The rearrangement uses TRBV2 and TRBJ2-4, with D perhaps TRBD1 (6 bases). The germline V gene encodes CDR1 SNHLY and CDR2 FYNNEI. Trimming pared 11 bases from V and 3 bases from J, leaving 17 bases between. This CDR3 contains 14 residues. CDR3 coding DNA: TGTGCCGGAATGGACAGAAACCTCAAAAACATTCAGTACTTC. Residues: CAGMDRNLKNIQYF.